This paragraph covers one T cell receptor (beta chain) sequence. The sample belongs to a study of blood T cell repertoires in COVID-19. For the study at large: Sources were T cells, B-cell-depleted T cells, or PBMCs; the material itself was cDNA or gDNA.

Sequencing used immunoSEQ multiplex PCR; TCRdb keeps in-frame clones, though not all of them. The sample contains roughly 75,000 clones, 70% to 85% of which appear only once. The CDR3 has 16 residues. V was pared by 0 bases and J by 2 bases, with 13 bases between. Germline V gene data show CDR1 as MGHDK and CDR2 as SYGVNS. The sequencing sample was made of peripheral blood. This clonotype was obtained from a woman in her 70s with acute or convalescent COVID-19. The chain combines TRBV25-1 with TRBJ1-2; unclear D gene. The CDR3 loop is CASSEYLTEKNYGYTF. The CDR3 region has the DNA TGTGCCAGCAGTGAATATTTGACTGAAAAAAACTATGGCTACACCTTC.